Shown below are 20 T cell receptor beta chains from a single sample sequenced in a study of blood T cell repertoires in COVID-19 (dated by TCRdb to the early 2020s). The library was made by the immunoSEQ multiplex PCR assay. Here the immuneACCESS table is served through TCRdb, limited to in-frame sequences with V and J called. Missing clones are a known gap in these copies; in checked studies unresolved V genes cover under half, and the rest lacks a known reason. The sample has around 140,000 clones on record, 84% of them singletons. About 1.5% of the sample is held by the ten biggest clonotypes. The source material was peripheral blood. The source of these receptors is a man aged 60 to 75 with acute or convalescent COVID-19.

This rearrangement joins TRBV19 to TRBJ1-3; TRBD1 agrees at 9 bases. CDR1 and CDR2 from the germline V gene are LNHDA and SQIVND (reference sequence). The CDR3 length is 14 residues. J was trimmed by 8 bases and V by 9 bases; bases with no gene match: 11. CDR3 residues: CASLSPGQGDTIYF. CDR3 in DNA: TGTGCCAGCCTATCCCCGGGACAGGGAGACACCATATATTTT.

This chain links TRBV29-1 with TRBJ2-7; tentative D call: TRBD2 (5 bases). V was cut by 4 bases and J by 3 bases, with 10 bases left in between. Germline V gene lookup returns CDR1 SQVTM and CDR2 ANQGSEA. The CDR3 is made up of 12 amino acids. CDR3 residues: CSVVASHYEQYF. The CDR3 nucleotides read TGCAGCGTTGTCGCTAGCCACTACGAGCAGTACTTC.

The J gene is TRBJ1-2, the V gene TRBV28, with 7 bases lining up with TRBD1. J lost 3 bases, V lost 3 bases, and 7 bases had no gene match. The CDR3 has 15 residues. The V gene's germline CDR1 is MDHEN and CDR2 SYDVKM. In DNA form, the CDR3 reads TGTGCCAGCAGTTTTAGGGACAGAGACTACTATGGCTACACCTTC. This encodes CASSFRDRDYYGYTF.

The chain has TRBV12-3 or TRBV12-4 and TRBJ2-1; 9 bases agree with TRBD1. V lost 3 bases to trimming and J lost 7 bases; unmatched junction nucleotides: 1. CDR3 length: 13 amino acids. The CDR3 loop reads CASSLGQGNEQFF. The CDR3, as DNA: TGTGCCAGCAGTTTGGGACAGGGAAATGAGCAGTTCTTC.

The V gene is TRBV27, the J gene TRBJ1-1, with D perhaps TRBD1 (5 bases). Trimming removed 8 bases from V and 2 bases from J, with 15 bases in between. The CDR3 totals 14 residues. The germline V gene encodes CDR1 MNHEY and CDR2 SMNVEV (reference sequence). The CDR3 is CASAFRAGNTEAFF. In DNA form, the CDR3 reads TGTGCCAGCGCGTTCAGGGCGGGAAACACTGAAGCTTTCTTT.

The CDR3 protein is CASSLTGNDQPQHF. CDR3 nucleotides: TGCGCCAGCAGCTTGACAGGTAACGATCAGCCCCAGCATTTT. V gene TRBV5-1 combines with J gene TRBJ1-5; maybe TRBD1 (5 bases). Germline lookup yields CDR1 SGHRS and CDR2 YFSETQ. CDR3 length equals 14 residues. Trimming removed 1 base at V and 5 bases at J, with 10 bases between.

This chain joins TRBV10-3 and TRBJ2-1; TRBD2 is a possible D gene (5 bases). The germline V gene encodes CDR1 ENHRY and CDR2 SYGVKD. This CDR3 comprises 14 residues. V was pared by 0 bases and J by 6 bases, with 9 bases between. The CDR3 nucleotides read TGTGCCATCAGTGAGTCGCTAGCCGTCAATGAGCAGTTCTTC. Translating gives CAISESLAVNEQFF.

CDR3 bases: TGCGCCAGCAGAAGTCGGGCGGGGAGCTACGAGCAGTACTTC. The encoded protein is CASRSRAGSYEQYF. The rearrangement joins TRBV5-1 to TRBJ2-7, with a tentative D call TRBD2 (6 bases). Trimming took off 5 bases at V and 3 bases at J, with 15 bases between the two ends. The germline gives CDR1 SGHRS, CDR2 YFSETQ. This CDR3 has 14 amino acids.

The chain recombines TRBV6-2 or TRBV6-3 with TRBJ2-5; D possibly corresponds to TRBD1 (5 bases). In germline, CDR1 is MNHEY, CDR2 SVGEGT. This CDR3 comprises 14 residues. With 3 bases removed from V and 5 bases from J, the gap between germline ends came to 13 bases. As DNA, the CDR3 is TGTGCCAGCAGTTATCGGGCCCCAGGGGAGACCCAGTACTTC. This translates into CASSYRAPGETQYF.

V usage is TRBV5-8 and J usage is TRBJ2-7, with 12 bases fitting TRBD2. In germline, CDR1 is SGHTS, CDR2 YDEGEE. Trimming removed 0 bases from V and 6 bases from J; junction bases left unmatched: 7. The CDR3 has 16 residues. The CDR3 bases are TGTGCCAGCAGCTTGGGACTAGCGGGAGTAATGAGCGAGCAGTACTTC. Translation gives CASSLGLAGVMSEQYF.

The V gene is TRBV6-2 or TRBV6-3, the J gene TRBJ2-5, with a weak D call TRBD2 (5 bases). CDR3 length: 15 amino acids. V dropped 5 bases and J dropped 2 bases, with 15 bases sitting between them. The germline V gene encodes CDR1 MNHEY and CDR2 SVGEGT. CDR3 in amino acids: CASSDPGSRQETQYF. The CDR3 DNA reads TGTGCCAGCAGTGACCCGGGGAGCAGACAAGAGACCCAGTACTTC.

The chain has TRBV29-1 and TRBJ1-1; 7 bases fit TRBD1. Per germline, CDR1 SQVTM and CDR2 ANQGSEA. CDR3 size: 12 residues. The V segment lost 4 bases and the J segment 1 base; nucleotides outside the gene matches: 0. The DNA of the CDR3 is TGCAGCGTTGGGACAGGGAACACTGAAGCTTTCTTT. The encoded protein is CSVGTGNTEAFF.

This sequence joins TRBV5-1 and TRBJ2-5; 7 bases are a match to TRBD2. Trimming took 5 bases from V and 2 from J; bases not matched to a gene: 9. Per germline, CDR1 SGHRS and CDR2 YFSETQ. The CDR3 runs to 15 residues. CDR3: CASSPFGTNQETQYF. The CDR3 DNA reads TGCGCCAGCAGTCCTTTCGGGACTAATCAAGAGACCCAGTACTTC.

CDR3 coding DNA: TGTGCCAGCTCACCGTCACTAGCGGGACTACGGACCGGGGAGCTGTTTTTT. Its protein product is CASSPSLAGLRTGELFF. The chain employs TRBV18 and TRBJ2-2; 10 nucleotides agree with TRBD2. Unmatched junction bases numbered 9, after V lost 3 bases and J lost 5 bases. The CDR3 has 17 residues. Per the germline V gene, CDR1 is KGHSH and CDR2 is LQKENI.

V and J are TRBV28 and TRBJ1-1, with D perhaps TRBD1 (5 bases). Trimming cost V 3 bases and J 4 bases, with 9 bases left between them. The V gene's germline CDR1 is MDHEN and CDR2 SYDVKM. The length of the CDR3 is 13 residues. The CDR3 sequence is CASSFITGTEAFF. The DNA of the CDR3 is TGTGCCAGCAGTTTTATAACAGGCACTGAAGCTTTCTTT.

V and J are TRBV30 and TRBJ1-2; 7 bases match TRBD1. CDR1 and CDR2 (germline): GTSNPN, SVGIG (reference sequence). The CDR3 extends over 14 amino acids. Trimming at V came to 0 bases and at J to 7 bases, leaving 8 bases not matched to a gene. As DNA, the CDR3 is TGTGCCTGGAGTGTACATAGGGGGCAGGGTGGCTACACCTTC. Protein product: CAWSVHRGQGGYTF.

The chain employs TRBV2 and TRBJ2-7, with 11 bases aligning to TRBD1. Germline V gene sequence: CDR1 SNHLY, CDR2 FYNNEI. V was pared by 7 bases and J by 2 bases, with 10 bases of the junction left unmatched. CDR3 length equals 16 residues. The CDR3 is CASNIPGTGGPYEQYF. The CDR3 nucleotides read TGTGCCAGCAATATACCCGGGACAGGGGGTCCCTACGAGCAGTACTTC. The full variable domain, rest sourced from reference TRBV2 and TRBJ2-7, is EPEVTQTPSHQVTQMGQEVILRCVPISNHLYFYWYRQILGQKVEFLVSFYNNEISEKSEIFDDQFSVERPDGSNFTLKIRSTKLEDSAMYFCASNIPGTGGPYEQYFGPGTRLTVT.

J is TRBJ2-7 and V is TRBV2, with D maybe TRBD1 (5 bases). Germline values: CDR1 SNHLY, CDR2 FYNNEI. The CDR3 sequence is 15 residues long. Trimming cost V 3 bases and J 6 bases, with 18 bases left between them. The CDR3 DNA sequence: TGTGCCAGCAGTGAGACAGCCGTGATGGGTGGCGAGCAGTACTTC. It yields the protein CASSETAVMGGEQYF.

This chain joins TRBV5-1 and TRBJ2-1; TRBD2 matches at 8 bases. Germline V CDR1 and CDR2: SGHRS, YFSETQ. The V segment lost 0 bases and the J segment 9 bases; nucleotides outside the gene matches: 2. The length of the CDR3 is 13 residues. The chain's CDR3 is CASSLDGGAEQFF. CDR3 nucleotide sequence: TGCGCCAGCAGCTTGGACGGGGGGGCTGAGCAGTTCTTC.

This sequence joins TRBV30 and TRBJ2-7, with 8 bases fitting TRBD1. The junction had 4 bases not matched to a gene; V was cut back by 5 bases and J by 4 bases. The CDR3 is 12 residues long. CDR1 is GTSNPN, CDR2 SVGIG, per germline (reference sequence). DNA for the CDR3: TGTGCCTGGGGGGGACAGGATTACGAGCAGTACTTC. Translated, it gives CAWGGQDYEQYF.